This is a list of T cell receptor beta chains from one sample in a study of cytomegalovirus exposure and HLA in healthy donors. Clones were read by immunoSEQ multiplex PCR, and TCRdb kept only the in-frame ones, dropping some. The profile shows under 150,000 clones, about 82% of them singletons. Sequencing was performed on PBMCs. These receptors came from a boy aged 5-17 years in good health and CMV-seronegative. CDR3s include the opening cysteine and the closing phenylalanine or tryptophan. Fields, in order: D gene, J gene, clone size, V gene, CDR3 protein, CDR3 DNA. A D gene is named only where the DNA matches it firmly. Clone size is stated in some rows and not others, as once, few, many or a class when expanded.

>TRBD2|TRBJ2-7|NA|TRBV7-9
CASSWGLAGGTYEQYF
TGTGCCAGCAGCTGGGGACTAGCGGGAGGAACCTACGAGCAGTACTTC
>TRBD1|TRBJ2-7|NA|TRBV6-5
CASSFGTGTYEQYF
TGTGCCAGCAGTTTCGGGACAGGGACCTACGAGCAGTACTTC
>NA|TRBJ1-4|NA|TRBV29-1
CSALGATNEKLFF
TGCAGCGCCCTCGGTGCAACTAATGAAAAACTGTTTTTT
>NA|TRBJ2-3|NA|TRBV5-4
CASTGPGLSTDTQYF
TGTGCCAGCACCGGCCCGGGACTTAGCACAGATACGCAGTATTTT
>NA|TRBJ1-1|NA|TRBV18
CASSPGLNTEAFF
TGTGCCAGCTCACCAGGCCTGAACACTGAAGCTTTCTTT
>NA|TRBJ1-1|NA|TRBV11-3
CASSSSGTMNTEAFF
TGTGCCAGCAGCTCTTCCGGGACAATGAACACTGAAGCTTTCTTT
>NA|TRBJ1-3|NA|TRBV9
CASSPTGPGGTIYF
TGTGCCAGCAGCCCCACAGGCCCCGGGGGCACCATATATTTT
>TRBD1|TRBJ1-2|NA|TRBV25-1
CASSDRGDYGYTF
TGTGCCAGCAGCGACAGGGGTGACTATGGCTACACCTTC
>TRBD1|TRBJ1-5|NA|TRBV19
CASHRGLLTNQPQHF
TGTGCCAGTCACAGGGGGCTATTGACCAATCAGCCCCAGCATTTT
>TRBD1|TRBJ1-2|NA|TRBV19
CASSIDVTGVYGYTF
TGTGCCAGTAGTATAGATGTCACAGGGGTCTATGGCTACACCTTC
>TRBD2|TRBJ2-3|once|TRBV30
CAWSSGTSGSGTDTQYF
TGTGCCTGGAGTTCCGGGACTAGCGGGAGCGGCACAGATACGCAGTATTTT
>NA|TRBJ2-5|NA|TRBV28
CASSPGAGQQETQYF
TGTGCCAGCAGTCCCGGCGCAGGGCAACAAGAGACCCAGTACTTC